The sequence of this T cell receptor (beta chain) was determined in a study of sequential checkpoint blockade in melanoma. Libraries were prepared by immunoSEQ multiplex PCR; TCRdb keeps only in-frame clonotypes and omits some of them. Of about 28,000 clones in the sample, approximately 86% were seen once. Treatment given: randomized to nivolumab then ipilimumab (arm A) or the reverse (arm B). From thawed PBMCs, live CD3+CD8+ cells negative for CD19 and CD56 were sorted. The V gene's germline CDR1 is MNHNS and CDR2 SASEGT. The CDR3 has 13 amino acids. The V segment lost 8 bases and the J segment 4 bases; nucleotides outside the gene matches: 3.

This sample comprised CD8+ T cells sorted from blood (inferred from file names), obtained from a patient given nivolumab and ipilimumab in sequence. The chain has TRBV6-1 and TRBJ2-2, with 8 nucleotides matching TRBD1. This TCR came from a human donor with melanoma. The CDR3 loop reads CASLQGATGELFF. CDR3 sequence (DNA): TGTGCCAGCCTTCAGGGGGCCACCGGGGAGCTGTTTTTT.